This T cell receptor (beta chain) was sequenced in a study of shared clonotypes between healthy human individuals. The CDR3 is 15 amino acids. Trimming left V 5 bases short and J 2 bases short, with 16 bases between. Germline V gene lookup returns CDR1 MDHEN and CDR2 SYDVKM. Libraries were prepared by immunoSEQ multiplex PCR; TCRdb keeps only in-frame clonotypes and omits some of them. The sample records more than 1.2 million clones, just under 99% being singletons. The chain uses TRBV28 and TRBJ2-7; D may be TRBD1 (6 bases). The TCR comes from a man aged 30-40 years in good health. Input material: naive CD4+ T cells sorted from blood. Subset of the sample: CD45RA+ positively selected. CDR3 amino acids: CASSPAGAGAYEQYF. The CDR3 DNA reads TGTGCCAGCAGTCCCGCAGGGGCAGGGGCCTACGAGCAGTACTTC.